This T cell receptor beta chain comes out of a study of blood T cell repertoires in COVID-19. Background on the study: Italy, Spain and the United States were the sources of the convalescent and acute COVID-19 samples. PBMCs, B-cell-depleted T cells, or T cells provided the cDNA or gDNA that made up the material.

How the authors handled the data: Amplification of reference gene primers was used by the study to estimate nucleated cell counts. Only in-frame clones appear in the TCRdb table, and some are missing; sequencing was by immunoSEQ multiplex PCR. From that table come the V and J calls and clone size; the DNA was used to work out D and trimming. This table holds under 130,000 clones, roughly 87% found once. CDR1 MDHEN and CDR2 SYDVKM come from the germline V gene. This CDR3 has 18 residues. The V segment lost 6 bases and the J segment 3 bases; nucleotides outside the gene matches: 15. Sequencing was performed on peripheral blood. The chain couples TRBV28 to TRBJ2-3, with TRBD2 matching over 10 bases. The receptor was derived from a human donor in a cohort sampled during active COVID-19. CDR3: CASRPIWLAGVFTDTQYF. CDR3 DNA sequence: TGTGCCAGCAGGCCCATCTGGCTAGCGGGAGTGTTTACAGATACGCAGTATTTT.